Following are 27 T cell receptor beta chains from one sample sequenced in a study of blood T cell repertoires in COVID-19 (dated by TCRdb to 2020 to 2022). The method was the immunoSEQ multiplex PCR assay. TCRdb holds this immuneACCESS table with in-frame rearrangements only. Some clones are missing; in checked studies, unresolved V genes explain under half, and the rest has no known cause. This sample is represented by about 260,000 clones; 85% to 90% of them were singletons. Of the sample, 3.7% falls within the top ten clones. The sequenced material came from peripheral blood. Source of these receptors: a woman between 40 and 55 years old with acute or convalescent COVID-19.

This rearrangement joins TRBV10-3 to TRBJ2-6; 7 bases match TRBD1. CDR3 length equals 16 residues. V shed 0 bases and J 2 bases; nucleotides not matched to a gene: 1. CDR1 is ENHRY and CDR2 is SYGVKD in the germline V gene. The CDR3 coding sequence is TGTGCCATCAGTGAGTCGAGGGGGCCTGGGGCCAACGTCCTGACTTTC. Amino acid sequence: CAISESRGPGANVLTF.

This CDR3 reads CASSPGQGRGSTDTQYF. In nucleotides, the CDR3 is TGTGCCAGCAGCCCCGGGCAAGGTCGGGGGAGCACAGATACGCAGTATTTT. The chain links TRBV7-6 to TRBJ2-3, with a possible D match to TRBD2 (6 bases). The CDR3 is made up of 17 amino acids. V was shortened by 5 bases and J by 0 bases, with 18 bases between the two germline ends. Germline CDR1 SGHVS, CDR2 FNYEAQ.

V usage is TRBV7-3 and J usage is TRBJ2-2, with TRBD1 matching 10 bases. Looked up from germline, CDR1 is SGHTA and CDR2 is FQGTGA. The CDR3 contains 15 residues. The J segment lost 7 bases and the V segment lost 5 bases, leaving 7 bases of the junction unmatched. CDR3 residues: CASSPGTGAGGELFF. As DNA, the CDR3 is TGTGCCAGCAGCCCCGGGACAGGGGCGGGCGGGGAGCTGTTTTTT.

V usage is TRBV5-1 and J usage is TRBJ1-2; 7 nucleotides match TRBD1. Losses at the gene ends were 8 bases for V and 6 bases for J; bases not matched to a gene: 10. The CDR3 loop spans 13 amino acids. Germline CDR1 SGHRS, CDR2 YFSETQ. DNA for the CDR3: TGCGCCAGTAAACCGGGACAGAACAATGGCTACACCTTC. This encodes CASKPGQNNGYTF.

The chain uses TRBV2 and TRBJ1-6, with 7 bases that match TRBD1. Per the germline V gene, CDR1 is SNHLY and CDR2 is FYNNEI. CDR3 length: 13 amino acids. Trimming removed 6 bases from V and 7 bases from J; junction bases left unmatched: 3. The CDR3 loop reads CASRGTVNSPLHF. For the CDR3, the DNA is TGTGCCAGCAGGGGGACAGTCAATTCACCCCTCCACTTT.

The chain recombines TRBV5-6 with TRBJ1-5; a weak D match, TRBD1 (5 bases). This CDR3 spans 15 amino acids. With 4 bases removed from V and 7 bases from J, the gap between germline ends came to 18 bases. In germline, CDR1 is SGHDT, CDR2 YYEEEE. The CDR3 spells CASSRKVGGLQPQHF. CDR3 DNA sequence: TGTGCCAGCAGCCGAAAAGTCGGGGGTTTGCAGCCCCAGCATTTT.

V and J are TRBV5-1 and TRBJ1-2; D is perhaps TRBD1 (6 bases). The CDR3 totals 14 residues. In germline, CDR1 is SGHRS, CDR2 YFSETQ. Trimming pared 2 bases from V and 5 bases from J, leaving 13 bases between. The CDR3 protein is CASSLKDSYYGYTF. In DNA form, the CDR3 reads TGCGCCAGCAGCTTAAAGGACAGCTATTATGGCTACACCTTC.

The chain uses TRBV18 and TRBJ2-7; 8 nucleotides agree with TRBD1. Germline V gene data show CDR1 as KGHSH and CDR2 as LQKENI. The CDR3 length is 13 residues. Unmatched junction bases numbered 1, after V lost 4 bases and J lost 2 bases. The CDR3: CASSQQGAYEQYV. In DNA form, the CDR3 reads TGTGCCAGCTCACAACAGGGGGCCTACGAGCAGTACGTC.

This chain connects TRBV30 to TRBJ1-5; D ambiguous. This CDR3 comprises 13 residues. V shed 3 bases and J shed 4 bases, with 10 bases lying between them. Germline CDR1 reads GTSNPN; CDR2 reads SVGIG (reference sequence). CDR3 protein: CAWRGGLNQPQHF. CDR3 bases: TGTGCCTGGAGGGGAGGGCTGAATCAGCCCCAGCATTTT.

The V gene is TRBV9, the J gene TRBJ1-1, with unresolved D. CDR3 size: 14 residues. Germline CDR1 is SGDLS and CDR2 is YYNGEE. Trimming removed 2 bases from V and 0 bases from J, with 8 bases in between. Here the CDR3 DNA reads TGTGCCAGCAGCGTTGGCCATATGAACACTGAAGCTTTCTTT. It yields the protein CASSVGHMNTEAFF.

The rearrangement links TRBV18 to TRBJ2-7; D is perhaps TRBD2 (7 bases). Germline values: CDR1 KGHSH, CDR2 LQKENI. The V end lost 3 bases, the J end lost 6 bases, and 18 bases lay between the germline ends. The CDR3 is 15 residues long. As DNA, the CDR3 is TGTGCCAGCTCACCGCTGGCGAGGGGGGGCGGCGAGCAGTACGTC. Translating gives CASSPLARGGGEQYV.

This chain joins TRBV6-5 and TRBJ2-7, with 13 positions matching TRBD2. Per the germline V gene, CDR1 is MNHEY and CDR2 is SVGAGI. Trimming took 6 bases from V and 4 from J; bases not matched to a gene: 3. The CDR3 is 14 residues long. The CDR3 reads CASRGLAGTYEQYV. In nucleotides, the CDR3 is TGTGCCAGCAGGGGACTAGCGGGGACTTACGAGCAGTACGTC.

The rearrangement links TRBV6-1 to TRBJ1-2, with unresolved D. Germline V lookup: CDR1 MNHNS, CDR2 SASEGT. Trimming cost V 2 bases and J 4 bases, with 14 bases left between them. The CDR3 spans 15 residues. CDR3 coding DNA: TGTGCCAGCAGTGAATCGTGGAGGGAGGGCTATGGCTACACCTTC. It specifies CASSESWREGYGYTF.

In regard to this clone: Within the sample, other DNA sequences also encode this same CDR3. The chain couples TRBV5-6 to TRBJ1-1; D remains unclear. V lost 0 bases and J lost 1, with 4 bases in between. The CDR3 has 13 residues. Germline V gene data show CDR1 as SGHDT and CDR2 as YYEEEE. The CDR3 DNA sequence: TGTGCCAGCAGCTTGGGCAGGAACACTGAAGCTTTCTTT. Its translation: CASSLGRNTEAFF.

The count of this clone is one. The chain carries TRBV5-1 and TRBJ1-1; D remains ambiguous. CDR3 length equals 13 residues. Germline CDR1 SGHRS, CDR2 YFSETQ. With 2 bases removed from V and 1 base from J, the gap between germline ends came to 6 bases. CDR3 amino acids: CASSFAGNTEAFF. DNA of the CDR3: TGCGCCAGCAGCTTCGCGGGGAACACTGAAGCTTTCTTT.

The chain couples TRBV7-3 to TRBJ1-2; tentatively, D is TRBD1 (5 bases). CDR3 length: 13 amino acids. The V end was cut by 3 bases, the J end by 8 bases, with 13 bases between. Germline V gene data show CDR1 as SGHTA and CDR2 as FQGTGA. The CDR3: CASSLGSREGYTF. The CDR3 DNA is TGTGCCAGCAGCTTGGGGTCCAGGGAAGGCTACACCTTC.

This rearrangement joins TRBV11-3 to TRBJ2-6; D not resolved. The CDR3 runs to 15 residues. Germline CDR1 SGHNT, CDR2 YENEEA. V lost 1 base and J 1 base, leaving 5 bases between the germline ends. In nucleotides, the CDR3 is TGTGCCAGCAGCTTAGGTCAATCTGGGGCCAACGTCCTGACTTTC. Amino acids: CASSLGQSGANVLTF.

This sequence joins TRBV12-5 and TRBJ1-5; maybe TRBD1 (5 bases). In germline, CDR1 is LGHNT, CDR2 FRNRAP. This CDR3 has 13 amino acids. With 1 base removed from V and 6 bases from J, the gap between germline ends came to 7 bases. DNA for the CDR3: TGTGCTAGTGGTTTGGAGGGGTCTCAGCCCCAGCATTTT. This encodes CASGLEGSQPQHF.

This chain links TRBV12-3 or TRBV12-4 with TRBJ2-5; D unresolved. This CDR3 region has 12 residues. The V end lost 8 bases, the J end lost 9 bases, and 16 bases lay between the germline ends. CDR3 residues: CASGITAPAQYF. The CDR3, as DNA: TGTGCCAGCGGTATTACCGCCCCGGCCCAGTACTTC.

This chain joins TRBV18 and TRBJ2-2, with TRBD1 matching 12 bases. The CDR3 sequence is 16 residues long. After removal of 6 bases from V and 5 bases from J, the junction contained 7 bases not matched to a gene. CDR1 is KGHSH, CDR2 LQKENI, per germline. The CDR3 loop reads CASSPGQGALTGELFF. The CDR3, as DNA: TGTGCCAGCTCTCCGGGACAGGGGGCTTTGACCGGGGAGCTGTTTTTT.

The chain uses TRBV5-1 and TRBJ2-2; 10 nucleotides agree with TRBD1. The J segment lost 4 bases and the V segment lost 2 bases, leaving 8 bases of the junction unmatched. CDR1 is SGHRS and CDR2 is YFSETQ in the germline V gene. CDR3 length equals 17 residues. As DNA, the CDR3 is TGCGCCAGCAGCTTCGCTCTGGGACAGGGGAGCACCGGGGAGCTGTTTTTT. Its protein is CASSFALGQGSTGELFF.

The genes are TRBV2 and TRBJ1-1; TRBD1 matches 7 bases. Trimming at V came to 6 bases and at J to 7 bases, leaving 5 bases not matched to a gene. The germline V gene has CDR1 SNHLY and CDR2 FYNNEI. This CDR3 has 12 residues. The CDR3, as DNA: TGTGCCAGCAGGGCCCCAGGGGGTGAAGCTTTCTTT. Its translation is CASRAPGGEAFF.

The rearrangement joins TRBV5-4 to TRBJ2-4, with 8 bases lining up with TRBD2. CDR1 SGHNT and CDR2 YYREEE come from the germline V gene (reference sequence). The trim removed 2 bases at V and 7 bases at J, leaving 8 bases unmatched. There are 15 residues in the CDR3. Here the CDR3 DNA reads TGTGCCAGCAGCTTTCTAGCGGGCGGGGTTAACATTCAGTACTTC. Its translation: CASSFLAGGVNIQYF.

The chain combines TRBV30 with TRBJ1-2, with D perhaps matching TRBD1 (5 bases). The CDR3 has 14 residues. V lost 0 bases and J lost 7, with 15 bases in between. From germline, CDR1 is GTSNPN and CDR2 SVGIG (reference sequence). For the CDR3, the DNA is TGTGCCTGGAGTGTACCTTCGAGAAGGGGTGGCTACACCTTC. Translated: CAWSVPSRRGGYTF.

This clone was observed a single time. This chain connects TRBV2 to TRBJ1-2, with D perhaps TRBD1 (6 bases). Germline V gives CDR1 SNHLY, CDR2 FYNNEI. V lost 7 bases and J lost 3, with 12 bases in between. The CDR3 contains 13 residues. The DNA of the CDR3 is TGTGCCAGCAAAAGAGGGGGAGACTATGGCTACACCTTC. The encoded protein is CASKRGGDYGYTF.

CDR3 in amino acids: CASSVLGLAGGQRTGELFF. The DNA for the CDR3 is TGTGCCAGCAGCGTACTCGGACTAGCGGGGGGGCAGAGGACCGGGGAGCTGTTTTTT. V gene TRBV9 combines with J gene TRBJ2-2; TRBD2 agrees at 15 bases. J was trimmed by 5 bases and V by 1 base; bases with no gene match: 9. The CDR3 runs 19 residues. The germline gives CDR1 SGDLS, CDR2 YYNGEE.

The chain couples TRBV5-1 to TRBJ2-5; 7 bases fit TRBD2. The germline V gene encodes CDR1 SGHRS and CDR2 YFSETQ. The CDR3 runs to 15 residues. Trimming removed 1 base from V and 4 bases from J; junction bases left unmatched: 7. The CDR3 reads CASSLRTGGVETQYF. In DNA, the CDR3 is TGCGCCAGCAGCTTGAGGACGGGGGGTGTAGAGACCCAGTACTTC.